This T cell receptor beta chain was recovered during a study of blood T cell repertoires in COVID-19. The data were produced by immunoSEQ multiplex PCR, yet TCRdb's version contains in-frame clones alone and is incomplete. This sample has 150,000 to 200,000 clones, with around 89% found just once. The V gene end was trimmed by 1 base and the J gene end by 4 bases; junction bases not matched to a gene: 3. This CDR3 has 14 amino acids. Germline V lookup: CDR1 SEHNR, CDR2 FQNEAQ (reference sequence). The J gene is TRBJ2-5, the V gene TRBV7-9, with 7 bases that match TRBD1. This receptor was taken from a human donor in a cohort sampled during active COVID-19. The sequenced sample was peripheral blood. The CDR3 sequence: CASSLGGGLETQYF. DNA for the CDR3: TGTGCCAGCAGCTTAGGAGGGGGCTTAGAGACCCAGTACTTC. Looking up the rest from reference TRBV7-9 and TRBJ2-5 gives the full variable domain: DTGVSQNPRHKITKRGQNVTFRCDPISEHNRLYWYRQTLGQGPEFLTYFQNEAQLEKSRLLSDRFSAERPKGSFSTLEIQRTEQGDSAMYLCASSLGGGLETQYFGPGTRLLVL.